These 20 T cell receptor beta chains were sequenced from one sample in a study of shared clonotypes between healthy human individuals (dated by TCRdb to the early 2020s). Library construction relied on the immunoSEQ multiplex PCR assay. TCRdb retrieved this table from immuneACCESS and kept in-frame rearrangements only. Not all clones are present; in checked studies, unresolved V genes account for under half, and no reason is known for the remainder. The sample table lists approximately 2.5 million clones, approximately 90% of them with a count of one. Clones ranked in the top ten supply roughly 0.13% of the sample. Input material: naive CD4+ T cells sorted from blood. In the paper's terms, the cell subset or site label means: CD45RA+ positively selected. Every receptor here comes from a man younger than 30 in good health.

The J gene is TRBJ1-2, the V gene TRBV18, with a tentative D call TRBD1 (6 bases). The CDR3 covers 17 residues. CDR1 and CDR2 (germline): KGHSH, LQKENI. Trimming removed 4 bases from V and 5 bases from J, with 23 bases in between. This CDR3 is CASSRDQGTLAGYGYTF. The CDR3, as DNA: TGTGCCAGCTCACGAGATCAGGGGACGTTGGCGGGGTATGGCTACACCTTC.

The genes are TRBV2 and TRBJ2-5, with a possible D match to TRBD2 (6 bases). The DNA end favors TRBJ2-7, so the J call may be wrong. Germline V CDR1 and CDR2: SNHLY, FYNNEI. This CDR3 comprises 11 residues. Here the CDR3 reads CASSVGGEQYF. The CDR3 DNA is TGTGCCAGCAGTGTGGGGGGCGAGCAGTACTTC.

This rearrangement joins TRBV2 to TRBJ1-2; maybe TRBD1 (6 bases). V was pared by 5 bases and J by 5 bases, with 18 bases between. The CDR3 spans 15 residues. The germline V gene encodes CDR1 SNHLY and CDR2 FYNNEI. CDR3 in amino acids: CASSLEADSLYGYTF. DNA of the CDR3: TGTGCCAGCAGTTTGGAGGCGGACAGTTTATATGGCTACACCTTC.

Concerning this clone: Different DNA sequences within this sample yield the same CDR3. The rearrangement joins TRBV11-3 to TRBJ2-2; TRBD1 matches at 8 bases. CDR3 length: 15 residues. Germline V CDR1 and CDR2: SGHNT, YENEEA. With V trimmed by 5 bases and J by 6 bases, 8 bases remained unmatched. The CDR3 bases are TGTGCCAGCAGCCTCGGACAGGGTATAGCCGGGGAGCTGTTTTTT. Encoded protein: CASSLGQGIAGELFF.

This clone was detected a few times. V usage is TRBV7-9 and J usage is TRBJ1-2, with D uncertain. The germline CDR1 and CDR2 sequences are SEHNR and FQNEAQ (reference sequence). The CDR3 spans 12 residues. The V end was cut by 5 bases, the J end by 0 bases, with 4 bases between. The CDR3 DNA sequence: TGTGCCAGCAGCAAGACTAACTATGGCTACACCTTC. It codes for CASSKTNYGYTF.

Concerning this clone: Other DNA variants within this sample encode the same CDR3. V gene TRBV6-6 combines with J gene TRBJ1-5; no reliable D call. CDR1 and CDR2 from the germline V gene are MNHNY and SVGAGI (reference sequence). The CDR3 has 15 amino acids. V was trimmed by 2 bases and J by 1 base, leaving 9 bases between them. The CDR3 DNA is TGTGCCAGCAGTTACGGGCAGACAAGCAATCAGCCCCAGCATTTT. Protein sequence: CASSYGQTSNQPQHF.

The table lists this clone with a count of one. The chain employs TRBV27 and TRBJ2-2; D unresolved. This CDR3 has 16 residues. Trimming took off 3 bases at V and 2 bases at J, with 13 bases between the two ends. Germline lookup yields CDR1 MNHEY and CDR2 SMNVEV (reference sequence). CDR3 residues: CASSLYPQLNTGELFF. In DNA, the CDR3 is TGTGCCAGCAGTTTGTACCCGCAACTCAACACCGGGGAGCTGTTTTTT.

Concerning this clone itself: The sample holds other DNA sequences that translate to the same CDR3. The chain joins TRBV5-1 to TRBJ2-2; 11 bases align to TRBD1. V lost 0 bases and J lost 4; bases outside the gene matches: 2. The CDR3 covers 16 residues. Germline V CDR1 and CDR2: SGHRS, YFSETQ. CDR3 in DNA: TGCGCCAGCAGCTTGGCCGGGACAGGGGGCACCGGGGAGCTGTTTTTT. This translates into CASSLAGTGGTGELFF.

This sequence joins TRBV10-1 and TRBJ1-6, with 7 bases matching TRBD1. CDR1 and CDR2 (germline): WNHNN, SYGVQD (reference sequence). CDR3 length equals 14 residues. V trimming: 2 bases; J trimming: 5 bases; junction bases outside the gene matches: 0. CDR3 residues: CASSEGTDNSPLHF. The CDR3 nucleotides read TGCGCCAGCAGTGAGGGGACAGATAATTCACCCCTCCACTTT.

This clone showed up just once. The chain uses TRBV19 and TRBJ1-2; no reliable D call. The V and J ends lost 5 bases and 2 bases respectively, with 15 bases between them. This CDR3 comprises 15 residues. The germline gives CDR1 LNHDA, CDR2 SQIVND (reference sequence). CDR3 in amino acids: CASSQEDAGNYGYTF. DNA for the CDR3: TGTGCCAGTAGTCAGGAGGACGCAGGAAACTATGGCTACACCTTC.

CDR3 protein: CAWAGTAFEKLFF. The CDR3 DNA is TGTGCCTGGGCCGGGACAGCCTTTGAAAAACTGTTTTTT. The chain couples TRBV30 to TRBJ1-4, with 7 nucleotides matching TRBD1. V was pared by 5 bases and J by 7 bases, with 7 bases of the junction left unmatched. The CDR3 is 13 amino acids. CDR1 GTSNPN and CDR2 SVGIG come from the germline V gene (reference sequence).

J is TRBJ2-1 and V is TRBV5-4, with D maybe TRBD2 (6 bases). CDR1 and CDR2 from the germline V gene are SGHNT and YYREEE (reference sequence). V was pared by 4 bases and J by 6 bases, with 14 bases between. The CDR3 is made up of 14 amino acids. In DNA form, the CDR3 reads TGTGCCAGCAGCCCCTTCGGAGGGAGCAATGAGCAGTTCTTC. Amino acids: CASSPFGGSNEQFF.

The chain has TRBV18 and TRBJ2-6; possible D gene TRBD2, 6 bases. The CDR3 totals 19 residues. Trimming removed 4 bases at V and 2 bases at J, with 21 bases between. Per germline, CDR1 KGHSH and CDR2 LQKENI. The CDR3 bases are TGTGCCAGCTCACGGGACCCGGCGGGGAACCTGGCTGGGGCCAACGTCCTGACTTTC. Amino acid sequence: CASSRDPAGNLAGANVLTF. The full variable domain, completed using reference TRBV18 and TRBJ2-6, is NAGVMQNPRHLVRRRGQEARLRCSPMKGHSHVYWYRQLPEEGLKFMVYLQKENIIDESGMPKERFSAEFPKEGPSILRIQQVVRGDSAAYFCASSRDPAGNLAGANVLTFGAGSRLTVL.

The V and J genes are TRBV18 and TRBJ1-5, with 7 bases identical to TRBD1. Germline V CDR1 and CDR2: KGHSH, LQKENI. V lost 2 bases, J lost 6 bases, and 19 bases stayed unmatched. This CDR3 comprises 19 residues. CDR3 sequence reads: CASSPSPGQSFIGSQPQHF. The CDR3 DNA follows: TGTGCCAGCTCACCATCCCCGGGACAGTCCTTTATAGGGAGTCAGCCCCAGCATTTT.

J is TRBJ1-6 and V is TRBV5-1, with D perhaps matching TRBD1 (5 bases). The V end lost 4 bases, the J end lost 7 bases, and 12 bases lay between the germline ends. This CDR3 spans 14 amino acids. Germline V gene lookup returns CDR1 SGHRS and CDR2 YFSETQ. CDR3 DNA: TGCGCCAGCAGCACTGGGACGGCGAATTCACCCCTCCACTTT. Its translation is CASSTGTANSPLHF.

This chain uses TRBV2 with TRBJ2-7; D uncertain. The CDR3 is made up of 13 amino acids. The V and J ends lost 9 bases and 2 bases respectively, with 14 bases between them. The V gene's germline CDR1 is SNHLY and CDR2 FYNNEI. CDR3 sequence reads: CASAADGPYEQYF. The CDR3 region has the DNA TGTGCCAGTGCGGCAGATGGACCCTACGAGCAGTACTTC. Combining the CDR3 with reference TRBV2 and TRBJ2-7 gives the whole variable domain EPEVTQTPSHQVTQMGQEVILRCVPISNHLYFYWYRQILGQKVEFLVSFYNNEISEKSEIFDDQFSVERPDGSNFTLKIRSTKLEDSAMYFCASAADGPYEQYFGPGTRLTVT.

The CDR3 DNA is TGCGCCAGCAGTGCGGGGGCTGACTATGGCTACACCTTC. It translates to CASSAGADYGYTF. This chain links TRBV5-1 with TRBJ1-2; tentatively, D is TRBD1 (6 bases). The V gene's germline CDR1 is SGHRS and CDR2 YFSETQ. Trimming stripped 5 bases from V and 3 bases from J, with 11 bases between. The CDR3 runs to 13 residues. Looking up the rest from reference TRBV5-1 and TRBJ1-2 gives the full variable domain: KAGVTQTPRYLIKTRGQQVTLSCSPISGHRSVSWYQQTPGQGLQFLFEYFSETQRNKGNFPGRFSGRQFSNSRSEMNVSTLELGDSALYLCASSAGADYGYTFGSGTRLTVV.

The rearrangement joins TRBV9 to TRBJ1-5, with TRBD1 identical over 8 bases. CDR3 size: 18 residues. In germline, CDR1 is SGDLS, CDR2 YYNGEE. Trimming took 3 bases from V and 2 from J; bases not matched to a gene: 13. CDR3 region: CASSGAGGFTKGNQPQHF. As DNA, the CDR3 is TGTGCCAGCAGCGGGGCAGGGGGCTTCACCAAAGGCAATCAGCCCCAGCATTTT. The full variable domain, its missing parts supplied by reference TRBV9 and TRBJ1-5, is DSGVTQTPKHLITATGQRVTLRCSPRSGDLSVYWYQQSLDQGLQFLIQYYNGEERAKGNILERFSAQQFPDLHSELNLSSLELGDSALYFCASSGAGGFTKGNQPQHFGDGTRLSIL.

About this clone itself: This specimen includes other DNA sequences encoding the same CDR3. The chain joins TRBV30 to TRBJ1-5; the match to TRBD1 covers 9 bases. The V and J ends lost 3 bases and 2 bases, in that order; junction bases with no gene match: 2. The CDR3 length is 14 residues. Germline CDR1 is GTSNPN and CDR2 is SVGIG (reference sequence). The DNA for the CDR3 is TGTGCCTGGAGCCGGACAGGGGGCAATCAGCCCCAGCATTTT. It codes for CAWSRTGGNQPQHF.

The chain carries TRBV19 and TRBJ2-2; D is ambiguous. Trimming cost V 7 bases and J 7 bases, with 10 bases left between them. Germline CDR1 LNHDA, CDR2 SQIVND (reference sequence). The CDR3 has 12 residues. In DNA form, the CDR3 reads TGTGCCAGTACCTCCCTCGGCGGGGAGCTGTTTTTT. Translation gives CASTSLGGELFF.